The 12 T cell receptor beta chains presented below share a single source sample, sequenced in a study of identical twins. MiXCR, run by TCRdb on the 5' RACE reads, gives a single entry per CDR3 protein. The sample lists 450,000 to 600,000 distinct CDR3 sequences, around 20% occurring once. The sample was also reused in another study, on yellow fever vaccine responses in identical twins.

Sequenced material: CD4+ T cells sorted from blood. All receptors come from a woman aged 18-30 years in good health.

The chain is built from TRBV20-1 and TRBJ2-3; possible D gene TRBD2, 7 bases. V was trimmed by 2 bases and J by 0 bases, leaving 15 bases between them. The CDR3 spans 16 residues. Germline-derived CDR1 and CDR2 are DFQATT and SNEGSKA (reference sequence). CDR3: CSARIGGGTSTDTQYF. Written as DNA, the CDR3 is TGCAGTGCTAGAATAGGGGGGGGAACTAGCACAGATACGCAGTATTTT.

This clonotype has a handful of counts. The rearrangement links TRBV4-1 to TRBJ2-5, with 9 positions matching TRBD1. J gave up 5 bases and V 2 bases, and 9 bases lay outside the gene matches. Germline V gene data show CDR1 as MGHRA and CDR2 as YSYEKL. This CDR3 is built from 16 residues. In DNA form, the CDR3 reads TGCGCCAGCAGCCAACCCGGGACAGGGTCTCGGGAGACCCAGTACTTC. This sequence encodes CASSQPGTGSRETQYF.

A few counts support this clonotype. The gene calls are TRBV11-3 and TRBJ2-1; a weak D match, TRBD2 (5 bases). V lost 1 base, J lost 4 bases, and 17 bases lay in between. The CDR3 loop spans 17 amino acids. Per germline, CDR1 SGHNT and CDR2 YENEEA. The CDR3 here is CASSLVEGGRNYNEQFF. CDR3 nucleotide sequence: TGTGCCAGCAGCTTAGTTGAGGGCGGTAGAAATTACAATGAGCAGTTCTTC.

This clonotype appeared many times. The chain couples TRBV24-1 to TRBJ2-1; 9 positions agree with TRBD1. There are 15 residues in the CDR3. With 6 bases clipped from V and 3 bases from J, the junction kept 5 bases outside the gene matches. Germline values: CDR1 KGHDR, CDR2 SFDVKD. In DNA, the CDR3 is TGTGCCACCAGTTCGGGACAGGGTGGCTACAATGAGCAGTTCTTC. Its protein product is CATSSGQGGYNEQFF.

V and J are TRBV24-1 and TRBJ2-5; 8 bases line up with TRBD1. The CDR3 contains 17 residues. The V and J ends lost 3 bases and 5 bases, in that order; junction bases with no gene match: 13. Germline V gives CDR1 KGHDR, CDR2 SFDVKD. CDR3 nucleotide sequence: TGTGCCACCAGTGATGCAAAGAGGAGGACAGGGCTCGAGACCCAGTACTTC. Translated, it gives CATSDAKRRTGLETQYF.

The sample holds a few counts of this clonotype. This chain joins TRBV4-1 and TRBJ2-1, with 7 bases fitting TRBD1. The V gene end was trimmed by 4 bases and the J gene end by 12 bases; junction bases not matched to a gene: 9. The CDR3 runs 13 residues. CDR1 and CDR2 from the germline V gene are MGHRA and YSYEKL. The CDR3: CASSPSTGRVQFF. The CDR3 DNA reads TGCGCCAGCAGCCCTTCGACAGGGAGAGTGCAGTTCTTC.

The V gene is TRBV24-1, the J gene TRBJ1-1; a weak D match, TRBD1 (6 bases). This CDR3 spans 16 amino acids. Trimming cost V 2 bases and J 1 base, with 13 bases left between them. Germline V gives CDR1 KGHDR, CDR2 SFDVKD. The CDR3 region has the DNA TGTGCCACCAGTGATTCGACAGGACGGGGGAACACTGAAGCTTTCTTT. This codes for CATSDSTGRGNTEAFF.

For the CDR3, the DNA is TGCAGTGCTAATGGGCTAGCGGGCGGGGATACGCAGTATTTT. Protein product: CSANGLAGGDTQYF. The genes are TRBV20-1 and TRBJ2-3, with 8 bases fitting TRBD2. Trimming took 4 bases from V and 6 from J; bases not matched to a gene: 9. This CDR3 contains 14 residues. Germline CDR1 is DFQATT and CDR2 is SNEGSKA (reference sequence).

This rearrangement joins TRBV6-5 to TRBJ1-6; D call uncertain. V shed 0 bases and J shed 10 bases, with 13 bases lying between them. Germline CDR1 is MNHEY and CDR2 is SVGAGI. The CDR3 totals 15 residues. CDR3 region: CASSYSKGNGSPLHF. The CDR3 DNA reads TGTGCCAGCAGTTACTCGAAAGGCAATGGCTCACCCCTCCACTTT.

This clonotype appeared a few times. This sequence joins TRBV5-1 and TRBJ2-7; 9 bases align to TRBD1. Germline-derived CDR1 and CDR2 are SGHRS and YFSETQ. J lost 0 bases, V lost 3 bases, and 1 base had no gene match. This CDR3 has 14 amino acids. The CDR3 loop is CASSYRGHSYEQYF. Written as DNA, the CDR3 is TGCGCCAGCAGCTACAGGGGGCACTCCTACGAGCAGTACTTC.

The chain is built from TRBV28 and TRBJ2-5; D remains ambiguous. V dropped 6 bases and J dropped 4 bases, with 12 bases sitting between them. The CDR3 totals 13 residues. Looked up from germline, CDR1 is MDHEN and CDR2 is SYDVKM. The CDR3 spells CASRQPEIETQYF. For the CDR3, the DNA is TGTGCCAGCAGGCAACCAGAGATAGAGACCCAGTACTTC.

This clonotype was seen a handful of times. CDR3 in DNA: TGTGCCAGCAGCTGGGGAGGGACATTTGATGAGCAGTTCTTC. Its protein product is CASSWGGTFDEQFF. The rearrangement links TRBV11-2 to TRBJ2-1; TRBD2 might be the D (7 bases). CDR1 and CDR2 from the germline V gene are SGHAT and FQNNGV. V shed 4 bases and J shed 8 bases, with 15 bases lying between them. The CDR3 length is 14 residues.